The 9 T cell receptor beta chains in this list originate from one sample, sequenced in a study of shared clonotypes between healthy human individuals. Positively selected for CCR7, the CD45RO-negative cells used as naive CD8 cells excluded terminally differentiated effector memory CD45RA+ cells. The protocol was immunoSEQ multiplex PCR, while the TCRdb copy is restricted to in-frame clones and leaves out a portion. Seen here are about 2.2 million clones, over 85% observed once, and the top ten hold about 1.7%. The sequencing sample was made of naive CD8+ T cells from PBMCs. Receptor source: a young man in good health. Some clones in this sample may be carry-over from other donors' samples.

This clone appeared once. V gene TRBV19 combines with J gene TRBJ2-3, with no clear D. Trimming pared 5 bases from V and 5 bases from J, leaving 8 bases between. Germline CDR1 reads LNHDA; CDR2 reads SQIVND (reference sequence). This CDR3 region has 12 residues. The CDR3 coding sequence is TGTGCCAGTAGTTACGCGGAAGATACGCAGTATTTT. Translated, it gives CASSYAEDTQYF.

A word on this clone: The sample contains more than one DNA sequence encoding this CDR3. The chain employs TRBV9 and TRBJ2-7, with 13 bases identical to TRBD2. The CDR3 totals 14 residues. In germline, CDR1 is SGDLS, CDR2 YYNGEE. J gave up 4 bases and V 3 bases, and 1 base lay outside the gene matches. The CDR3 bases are TGTGCCAGCAGCGCGGGACTAGCGGGATACGAGCAGTACTTC. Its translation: CASSAGLAGYEQYF.

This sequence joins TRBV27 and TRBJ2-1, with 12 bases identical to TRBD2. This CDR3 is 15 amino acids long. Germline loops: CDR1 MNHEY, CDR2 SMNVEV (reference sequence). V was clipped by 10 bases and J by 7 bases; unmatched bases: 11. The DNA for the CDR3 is TGTGCCACCAAGGCCGGGACTAGCGGGTTTAATGAGCAGTTCTTC. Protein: CATKAGTSGFNEQFF.

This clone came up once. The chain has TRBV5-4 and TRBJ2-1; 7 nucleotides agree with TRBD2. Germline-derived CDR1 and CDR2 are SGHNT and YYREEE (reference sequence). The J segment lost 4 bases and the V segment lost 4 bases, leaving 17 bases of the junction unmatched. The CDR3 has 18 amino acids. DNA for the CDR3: TGTGCCAGCAGCCCGGGTCTCTTATGGCGGGAGCAATACAATGAGCAGTTCTTC. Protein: CASSPGLLWREQYNEQFF.

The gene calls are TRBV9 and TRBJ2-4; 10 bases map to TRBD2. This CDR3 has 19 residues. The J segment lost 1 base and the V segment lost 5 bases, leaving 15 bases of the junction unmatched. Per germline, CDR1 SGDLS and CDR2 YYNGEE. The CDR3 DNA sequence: TGTGCCAGCAGTCCCCCCCGGGAGCGGGAGGGCCAGGCCAAAAACATTCAGTACTTC. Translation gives CASSPPREREGQAKNIQYF.

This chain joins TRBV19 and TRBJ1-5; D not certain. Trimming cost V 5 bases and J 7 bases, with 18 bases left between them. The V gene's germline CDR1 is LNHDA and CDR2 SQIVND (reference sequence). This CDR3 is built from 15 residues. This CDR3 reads CASSPSGRREQPQHF. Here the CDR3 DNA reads TGTGCCAGTAGTCCCTCCGGCCGGAGGGAACAGCCCCAGCATTTT.

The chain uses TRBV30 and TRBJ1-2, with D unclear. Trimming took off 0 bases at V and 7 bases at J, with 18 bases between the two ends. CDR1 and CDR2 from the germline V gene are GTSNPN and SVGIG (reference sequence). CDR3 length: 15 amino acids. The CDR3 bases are TGTGCCTGGAGTGTACGGACGGCCTACCTCGCTGGCTACACCTTC. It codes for CAWSVRTAYLAGYTF. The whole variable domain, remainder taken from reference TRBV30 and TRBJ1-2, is SQTIHQWPATLVQPVGSPLSLECTVEGTSNPNLYWYRQAAGRGLQLLFYSVGIGQISSEVPQNLSASRPQDRQFILSSKKLLLSDSGFYLCAWSVRTAYLAGYTFGSGTRLTVV.

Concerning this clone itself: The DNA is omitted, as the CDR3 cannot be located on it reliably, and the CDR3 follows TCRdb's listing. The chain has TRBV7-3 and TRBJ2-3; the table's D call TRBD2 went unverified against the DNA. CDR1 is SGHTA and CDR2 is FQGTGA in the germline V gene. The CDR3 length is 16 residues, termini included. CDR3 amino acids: CASSFGNGRGEDTQYF.

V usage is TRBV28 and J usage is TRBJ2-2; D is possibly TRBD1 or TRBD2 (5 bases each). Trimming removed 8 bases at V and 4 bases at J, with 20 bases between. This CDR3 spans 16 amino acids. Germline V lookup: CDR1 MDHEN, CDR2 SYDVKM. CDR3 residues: CASQKPGLGVTGELFF. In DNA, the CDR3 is TGTGCCAGCCAAAAACCGGGGCTGGGTGTCACCGGGGAGCTGTTTTTT.